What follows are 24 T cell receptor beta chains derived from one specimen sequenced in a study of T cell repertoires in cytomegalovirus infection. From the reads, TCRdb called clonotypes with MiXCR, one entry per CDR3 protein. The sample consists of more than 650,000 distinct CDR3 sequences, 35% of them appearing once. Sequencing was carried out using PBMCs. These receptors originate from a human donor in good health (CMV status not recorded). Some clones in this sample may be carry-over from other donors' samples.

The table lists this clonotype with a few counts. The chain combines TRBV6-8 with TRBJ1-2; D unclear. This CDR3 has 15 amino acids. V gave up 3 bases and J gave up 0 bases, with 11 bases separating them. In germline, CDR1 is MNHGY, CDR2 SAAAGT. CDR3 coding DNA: TGTGCCAGCAGTTATTCGGGAGGGACTAACTATGGCTACACCTTC. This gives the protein CASSYSGGTNYGYTF.

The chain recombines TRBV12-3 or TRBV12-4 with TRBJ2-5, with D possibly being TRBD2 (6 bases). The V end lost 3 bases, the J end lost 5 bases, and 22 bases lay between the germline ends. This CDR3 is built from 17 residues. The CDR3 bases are TGTGCCAGCAGTTTCAGTCTAGCGTGTGGTCCGTGGGAGACCCAGTACTTC. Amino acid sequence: CASSFSLACGPWETQYF.

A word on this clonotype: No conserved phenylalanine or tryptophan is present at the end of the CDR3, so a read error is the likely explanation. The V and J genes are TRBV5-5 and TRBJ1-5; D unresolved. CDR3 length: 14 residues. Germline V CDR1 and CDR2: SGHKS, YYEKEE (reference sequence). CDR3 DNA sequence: TGTGACAGCAGCGCCGGTACCGTAGGGCAGCCCCAGCATCTT. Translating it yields CDSSAGTVGQPQHL.

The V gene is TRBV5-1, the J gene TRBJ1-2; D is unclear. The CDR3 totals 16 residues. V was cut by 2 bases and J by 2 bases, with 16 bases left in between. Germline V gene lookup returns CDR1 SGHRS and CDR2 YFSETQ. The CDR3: CASSFQPRITNYGYTF. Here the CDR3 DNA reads TGCGCCAGCAGCTTCCAGCCCCGAATTACCAACTATGGCTACACCTTC.

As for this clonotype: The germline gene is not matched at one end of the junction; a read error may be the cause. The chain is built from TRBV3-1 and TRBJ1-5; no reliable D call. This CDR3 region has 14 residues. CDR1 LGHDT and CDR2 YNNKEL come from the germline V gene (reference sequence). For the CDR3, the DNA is TGTGCCAGCAGCCAAGGGGGTAGCAATAAGCCCCAGGATTTT. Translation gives CASSQGGSNKPQDF.

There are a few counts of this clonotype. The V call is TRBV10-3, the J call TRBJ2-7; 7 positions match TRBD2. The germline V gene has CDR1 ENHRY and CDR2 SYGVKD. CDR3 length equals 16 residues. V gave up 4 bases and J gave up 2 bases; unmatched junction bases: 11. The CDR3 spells CAISGGLGGRTYEQYF. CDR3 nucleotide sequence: TGTGCCATCAGTGGGGGATTGGGCGGGAGAACCTACGAGCAGTACTTC.

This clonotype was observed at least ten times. CDR3 protein: CASSLGRTTGFANTGELFF. The CDR3, as DNA: TGTGCCAGCAGCTTAGGACGGACTACAGGGTTCGCGAACACCGGGGAGCTGTTTTTT. The chain recombines TRBV7-6 with TRBJ2-2; D may correspond to TRBD1 or TRBD2 (6 bases each). V lost 1 base to trimming and J lost 0 bases, with 18 bases between them. This CDR3 spans 19 amino acids. The germline CDR1 and CDR2 sequences are SGHVS and FNYEAQ.

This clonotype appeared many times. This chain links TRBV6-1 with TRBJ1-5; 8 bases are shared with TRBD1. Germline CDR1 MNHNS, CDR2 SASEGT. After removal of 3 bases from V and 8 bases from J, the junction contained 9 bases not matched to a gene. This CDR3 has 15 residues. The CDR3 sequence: CASSDAAGGLKPQHF. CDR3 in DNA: TGTGCCAGCAGTGACGCAGCAGGGGGCCTTAAGCCCCAGCATTTT.

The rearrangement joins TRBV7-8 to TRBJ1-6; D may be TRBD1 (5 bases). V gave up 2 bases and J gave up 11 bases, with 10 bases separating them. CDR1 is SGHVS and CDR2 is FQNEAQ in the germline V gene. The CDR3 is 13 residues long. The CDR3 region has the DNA TGTGCCAGCAGCTTAAATCGGGGGGCACCCCTCCACTTT. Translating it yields CASSLNRGAPLHF.

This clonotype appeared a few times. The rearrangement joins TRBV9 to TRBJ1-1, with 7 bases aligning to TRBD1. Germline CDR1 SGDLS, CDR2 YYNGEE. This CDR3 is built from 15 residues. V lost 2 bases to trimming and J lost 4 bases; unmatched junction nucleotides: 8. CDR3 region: CASSVTGNLGTEAFF. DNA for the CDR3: TGTGCCAGCAGCGTGACAGGGAACCTAGGCACTGAAGCTTTCTTT.

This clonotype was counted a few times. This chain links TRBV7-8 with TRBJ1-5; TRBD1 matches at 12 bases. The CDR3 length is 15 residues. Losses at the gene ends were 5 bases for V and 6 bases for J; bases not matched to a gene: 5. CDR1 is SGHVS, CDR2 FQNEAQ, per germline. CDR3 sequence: CASSPRDRGPQPQHF. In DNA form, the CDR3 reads TGTGCCAGCAGCCCCCGGGACAGGGGGCCTCAGCCCCAGCATTTT. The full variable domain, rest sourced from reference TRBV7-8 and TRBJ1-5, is GAGVSQSPRYKVAKRGQDVALRCDPISGHVSLFWYQQALGQGPEFLTYFQNEAQLDKSGLPSDRFFAERPEGSVSTLKIQRTQQEDSAVYLCASSPRDRGPQPQHFGDGTRLSIL.

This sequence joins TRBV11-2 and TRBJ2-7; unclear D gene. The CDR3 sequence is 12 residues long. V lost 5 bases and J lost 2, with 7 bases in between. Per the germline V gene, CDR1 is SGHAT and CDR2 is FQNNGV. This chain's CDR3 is CASSHRPYEQYF. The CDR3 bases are TGTGCCAGCAGCCACAGACCCTACGAGCAGTACTTC.

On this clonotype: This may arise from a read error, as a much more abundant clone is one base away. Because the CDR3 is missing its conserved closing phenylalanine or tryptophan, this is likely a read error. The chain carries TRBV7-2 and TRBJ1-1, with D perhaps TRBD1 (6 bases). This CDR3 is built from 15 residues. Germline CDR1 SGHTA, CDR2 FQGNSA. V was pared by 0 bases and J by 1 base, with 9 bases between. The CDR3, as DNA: TGTGCCAGCAGCTTAGCGGGACAATGGAACACTGAAGCTTTCTTG. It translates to CASSLAGQWNTEAFL.

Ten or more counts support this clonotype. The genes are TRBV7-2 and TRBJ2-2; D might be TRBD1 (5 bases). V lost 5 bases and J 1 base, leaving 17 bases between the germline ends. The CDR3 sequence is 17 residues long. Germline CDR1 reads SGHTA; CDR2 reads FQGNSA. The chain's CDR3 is CASSPQRAGLNTGELFF. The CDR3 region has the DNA TGTGCCAGCAGCCCACAGAGAGCAGGGCTGAACACCGGGGAGCTGTTTTTT. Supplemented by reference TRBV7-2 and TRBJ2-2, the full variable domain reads GAGVSQSPSNKVTEKGKDVELRCDPISGHTALYWYRQSLGQGLEFLIYFQGNSAPDKSGLPSDRFSAERTGGSVSTLTIQRTQQEDSAVYLCASSPQRAGLNTGELFFGEGSRLTVL.

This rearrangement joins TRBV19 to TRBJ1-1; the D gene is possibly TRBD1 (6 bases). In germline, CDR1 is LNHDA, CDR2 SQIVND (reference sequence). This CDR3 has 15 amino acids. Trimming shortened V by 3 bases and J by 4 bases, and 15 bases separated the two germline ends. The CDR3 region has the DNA TGTGCCAGTAGTATGAAGGAGGGGGTGGTCACTGAAGCTTTCTTT. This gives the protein CASSMKEGVVTEAFF.

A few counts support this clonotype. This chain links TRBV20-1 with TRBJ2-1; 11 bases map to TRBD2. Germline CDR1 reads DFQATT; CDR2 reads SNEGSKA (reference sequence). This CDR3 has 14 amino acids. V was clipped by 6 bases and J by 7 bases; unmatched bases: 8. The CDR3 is CSAQTLAGGNEQFF. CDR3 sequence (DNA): TGCAGTGCCCAGACCTTAGCGGGAGGGAATGAGCAGTTCTTC.

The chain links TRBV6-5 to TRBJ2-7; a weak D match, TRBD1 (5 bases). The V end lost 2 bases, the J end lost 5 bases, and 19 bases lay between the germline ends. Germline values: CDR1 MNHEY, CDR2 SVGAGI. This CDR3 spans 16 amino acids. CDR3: CASSYGPGTGRDEQYF. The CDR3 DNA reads TGTGCCAGCAGTTACGGCCCCGGAACAGGACGGGACGAGCAGTACTTC.

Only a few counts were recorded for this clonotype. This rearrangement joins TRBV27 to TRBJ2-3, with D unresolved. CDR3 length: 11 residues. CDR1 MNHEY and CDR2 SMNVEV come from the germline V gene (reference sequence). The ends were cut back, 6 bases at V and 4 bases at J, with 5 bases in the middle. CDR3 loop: CASRLADTQYF. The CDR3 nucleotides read TGTGCCAGCAGATTGGCAGATACGCAGTATTTT.

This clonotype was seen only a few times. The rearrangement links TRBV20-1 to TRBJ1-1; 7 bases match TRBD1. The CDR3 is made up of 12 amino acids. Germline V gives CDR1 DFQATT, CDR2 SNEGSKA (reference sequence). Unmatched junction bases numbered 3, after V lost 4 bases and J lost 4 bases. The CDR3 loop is CSAKKGATEAFF. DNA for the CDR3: TGCAGTGCTAAAAAGGGGGCCACTGAAGCTTTCTTT.

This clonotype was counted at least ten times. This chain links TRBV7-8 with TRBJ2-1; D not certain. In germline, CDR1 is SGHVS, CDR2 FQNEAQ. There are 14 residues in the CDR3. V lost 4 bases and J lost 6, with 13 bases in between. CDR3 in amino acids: CASSSRTLANEQFF. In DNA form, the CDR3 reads TGTGCCAGCAGCTCCCGGACCCTCGCCAATGAGCAGTTCTTC.

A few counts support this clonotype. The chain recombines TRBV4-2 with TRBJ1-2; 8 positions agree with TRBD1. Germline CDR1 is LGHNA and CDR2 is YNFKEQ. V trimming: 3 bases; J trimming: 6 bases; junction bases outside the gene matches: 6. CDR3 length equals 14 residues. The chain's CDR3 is CASSHGRGQDGYTF. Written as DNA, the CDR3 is TGTGCCAGCAGCCACGGCAGGGGGCAGGATGGCTACACCTTC.

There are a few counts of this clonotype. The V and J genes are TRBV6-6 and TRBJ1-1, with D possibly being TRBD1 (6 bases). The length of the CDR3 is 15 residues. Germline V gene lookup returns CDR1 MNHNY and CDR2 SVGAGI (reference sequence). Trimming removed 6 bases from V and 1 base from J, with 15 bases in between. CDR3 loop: CASSRTDSSNTEAFF. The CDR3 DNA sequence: TGTGCCAGCAGCAGAACGGACAGTTCGAACACTGAAGCTTTCTTT.

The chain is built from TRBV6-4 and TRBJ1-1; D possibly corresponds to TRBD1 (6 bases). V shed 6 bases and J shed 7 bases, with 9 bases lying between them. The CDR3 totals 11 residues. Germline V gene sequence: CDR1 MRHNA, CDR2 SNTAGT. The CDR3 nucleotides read TGTGCCAGCAGGAGGGGGGATGAAGCTTTCTTT. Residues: CASRRGDEAFF.

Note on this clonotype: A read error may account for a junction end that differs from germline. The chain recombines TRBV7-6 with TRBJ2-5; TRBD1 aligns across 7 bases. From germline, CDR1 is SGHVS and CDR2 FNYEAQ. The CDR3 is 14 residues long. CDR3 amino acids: CASGRDRAQDTQYF. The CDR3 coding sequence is TGTGCCAGCGGCCGAGACAGGGCCCAAGATACCCAGTACTTC.